This TCR beta chain was captured in a study of early T cells in non-severe SARS-CoV-2 infection. Background on the study: It was bulk RNA from unsorted whole blood that was sequenced, and the chains were unpaired. Notes on the study in general: Sequences matched to VDJdb favored anti-spike CD8 responses, while private and CD4 specificities were missed.

Attachment of unique molecular identifiers to individual cDNA molecules was performed. TCRdb itself ran the 5' RACE reads through MiXCR, one entry per CDR3 protein. Among about 110,000 distinct CDR3 sequences listed, roughly 12% were seen once. Concerning this clonotype: Its target is not known.

V dropped 4 bases and J dropped 8 bases, with 12 bases sitting between them. Germline-derived CDR1 and CDR2 are SGHRS and YFSETQ. The CDR3 extends over 12 amino acids. The chain links TRBV5-1 to TRBJ1-1; maybe TRBD1 (5 bases). Sample: whole blood. The clonotype was recovered from an adult who was a healthcare worker with PCR-confirmed SARS-CoV-2 infection or an uninfected control (not recorded which). The CDR3 spells CASSIGTGEAFF. The CDR3 region has the DNA TGCGCCAGCAGCATCGGGACGGGAGAAGCTTTCTTT.